Shown below are 26 T cell receptor beta chains from a single sample sequenced in a study of a mutant IDH1 vaccine in newly diagnosed glioma. Time point defined: baseline, week 1 (first vaccination visit). Treatment denoted: pre-vaccination baseline after standard-of-care therapy. Repertoires were generated with immunoSEQ multiplex PCR, while TCRdb's copy carries only in-frame clones and drops some. The sample consists of approximately 100,000 clones, roughly 90% of them appearing once. The sequencing used PBMCs, collected from a glioma patient treated with radiotherapy, temozolomide or both. The receptors come from a woman aged 45 to 65 with glioma.

The gene calls are TRBV5-1 and TRBJ2-5, with D possibly matching TRBD1 (6 bases). The CDR3 totals 15 residues. V shed 0 bases and J shed 5 bases, with 14 bases lying between them. Germline V lookup: CDR1 SGHRS, CDR2 YFSETQ. The CDR3 here is CASSLGQGLGETQYF. The CDR3 coding sequence is TGCGCCAGCAGCTTGGGGCAGGGGCTTGGCGAGACCCAGTACTTC.

Comments on this clone: This specimen includes other DNA sequences encoding the same CDR3. This chain links TRBV18 with TRBJ1-4; D ambiguous. Trimming removed 1 base from V and 2 bases from J, with 2 bases in between. Germline CDR1 KGHSH, CDR2 LQKENI. The CDR3 totals 13 residues. CDR3 sequence reads: CASSPQTNEKLFF. Here the CDR3 DNA reads TGTGCCAGCTCACCACAGACTAATGAAAAACTGTTTTTT.

This sequence joins TRBV20-1 and TRBJ2-1; D is ambiguous. The V end was cut by 2 bases, the J end by 1 base, with 0 bases between. The V gene's germline CDR1 is DFQATT and CDR2 SNEGSKA (reference sequence). The CDR3 covers 11 residues. The CDR3 sequence: CSARSYNEQFF. In DNA, the CDR3 is TGCAGTGCTAGATCCTACAATGAGCAGTTCTTC.

This chain links TRBV4-2 with TRBJ2-1, with 11 nucleotides matching TRBD2. This CDR3 spans 15 amino acids. Germline CDR1 is LGHNA and CDR2 is YNFKEQ. V was pared by 1 base and J by 8 bases, with 4 bases of the junction left unmatched. The CDR3 bases are TGTGCCAGCAGCCAAGGGACTAGCGGGCGGGATGAGCAGTTCTTC. It yields the protein CASSQGTSGRDEQFF.

This rearrangement joins TRBV7-9 to TRBJ2-1; 8 nucleotides agree with TRBD2. Germline CDR1 reads SEHNR; CDR2 reads FQNEAQ (reference sequence). V lost 5 bases, J lost 10 bases, and 7 bases stayed unmatched. The CDR3 runs to 13 residues. CDR3: CASSSTSGQEQFF. CDR3 DNA: TGTGCCAGCAGCAGTACTAGCGGTCAAGAGCAGTTCTTC. The whole variable domain, filled in from reference TRBV7-9 and TRBJ2-1, reads DTGVSQNPRHKITKRGQNVTFRCDPISEHNRLYWYRQTLGQGPEFLTYFQNEAQLEKSRLLSDRFSAERPKGSFSTLEIQRTEQGDSAMYLCASSSTSGQEQFFGPGTRLTVL.

The chain joins TRBV19 to TRBJ2-1; maybe TRBD2 (5 bases). V lost 5 bases, J lost 8 bases, and 10 bases lay in between. Germline V gene data show CDR1 as LNHDA and CDR2 as SQIVND (reference sequence). The CDR3 is 12 amino acids. Here the CDR3 DNA reads TGTGCCAGTAGTTACGGGATCGATGAGCAGTTCTTC. Translation: CASSYGIDEQFF.

J is TRBJ2-1 and V is TRBV5-1; TRBD2 matches 10 bases. Trimming cost V 2 bases and J 7 bases; bases outside gene matches: 6. This CDR3 is built from 15 residues. Per germline, CDR1 SGHRS and CDR2 YFSETQ. This CDR3 reads CASSFGLAVGNEQFF. The DNA of the CDR3 is TGCGCCAGCAGCTTCGGACTAGCGGTGGGGAATGAGCAGTTCTTC.

The rearrangement uses TRBV7-2 and TRBJ2-5, with D possibly TRBD2 on 6 matching bases. The CDR3 is made up of 13 amino acids. The germline V and J ends were trimmed by 7 bases and 5 bases, with 14 bases remaining between them. Germline CDR1 is SGHTA and CDR2 is FQGNSA. CDR3 DNA: TGTGCCAGCACCTGGGGGAGCGGGGAGACCCAGTACTTC. Residues: CASTWGSGETQYF.

About this clone itself: The junction differs from germline at one of its ends, possibly a read error. The CDR3 DNA reads TGTGCTAGCAGCTTAGGAGTGTACCAAGAGACCCAGTACTTC. It translates to CASSLGVYQETQYF. V usage is TRBV7-7 and J usage is TRBJ2-5; no clear D gene. The CDR3 contains 14 residues. CDR1 SSHAT and CDR2 FNYEAQ come from the germline V gene (reference sequence).

The chain couples TRBV29-1 to TRBJ2-3; possibly TRBD2 for D (5 bases). The germline CDR1 and CDR2 sequences are SQVTM and ANQGSEA. The CDR3 length is 13 residues. V was trimmed by 8 bases and J by 4 bases, leaving 16 bases between them. The CDR3 loop is CSSKQRAADTQYF. As DNA, the CDR3 is TGCAGCTCCAAGCAGAGGGCCGCAGATACGCAGTATTTT.

CDR3 nucleotides: TGTGCCACCACCCAGAGGCGGGGGTTTGATGAGCAGTTCTTC. Translating gives CATTQRRGFDEQFF. This chain uses TRBV15 with TRBJ2-1, with 7 bases fitting TRBD2. The CDR3 runs to 14 residues. Germline CDR1 is LNHNV and CDR2 is YYDKDF (reference sequence). V lost 7 bases, J lost 8 bases, and 11 bases stayed unmatched. The variable domain in full, with the rest retrieved from reference TRBV15 and TRBJ2-1, is DAMVIQNPRYQVTQFGKPVTLSCSQTLNHNVMYWYQQKSSQAPKLLFHYYDKDFNNEADTPDNFQSRRPNTSFCFLDIRSPGLGDTAMYLCATTQRRGFDEQFFGPGTRLTVL.

This chain uses TRBV27 with TRBJ1-4; D possibly corresponds to TRBD1 (5 bases). Germline CDR1 reads MNHEY; CDR2 reads SMNVEV (reference sequence). The germline V and J ends were trimmed by 0 bases and 0 bases, with 5 bases remaining between them. This CDR3 has 15 residues. Here the CDR3 DNA reads TGTGCCAGCAGTTTATCGACAGCAACTAATGAAAAACTGTTTTTT. Protein sequence: CASSLSTATNEKLFF.

CDR3 residues: CASIGGRAYEQYF. DNA of the CDR3: TGTGCCAGCATAGGCGGGAGGGCCTACGAGCAGTACTTC. The chain combines TRBV2 with TRBJ2-7; 9 bases are a match to TRBD2. Germline CDR1 is SNHLY and CDR2 is FYNNEI. Germline trimming cut 7 bases from V and 2 bases from J; bases unmatched to any gene: 3. The CDR3 totals 13 residues.

The chain uses TRBV7-2 and TRBJ2-7; 7 bases match TRBD2. Trimming removed 2 bases from V and 1 base from J; junction bases left unmatched: 5. The CDR3 loop spans 15 amino acids. Germline CDR1 is SGHTA and CDR2 is FQGNSA. CDR3: CASSLISGTSYEQYF. As DNA, the CDR3 is TGTGCCAGCAGCTTAATCAGCGGGACTTCCTACGAGCAGTACTTC.

The V call is TRBV7-6, the J call TRBJ2-5; TRBD2 agrees at 15 bases. The tail of the sequence fits TRBJ2-7 better, so the J call may be wrong. Germline V lookup: CDR1 SGHVS, CDR2 FNYEAQ. This CDR3 has 14 residues. CDR3 in DNA: TGTGCCAGCAGCCTGGGACTAGCGGGAGGCGAGCAGTACTTC. The encoded protein is CASSLGLAGGEQYF.

The V call is TRBV19, the J call TRBJ2-1; maybe TRBD1 (6 bases). The CDR3 consists of 16 residues. Per germline, CDR1 LNHDA and CDR2 SQIVND (reference sequence). V gave up 5 bases and J gave up 5 bases, with 19 bases separating them. CDR3 in DNA: TGTGCCAGTAGTCTACTCCAGGGGATCCTGAACAATGAGCAGTTCTTC. Protein sequence: CASSLLQGILNNEQFF.

The chain employs TRBV27 and TRBJ1-1; TRBD1 agrees at 7 bases. J lost 2 bases, V lost 6 bases, and 9 bases had no gene match. The CDR3 is 15 amino acids. Germline values: CDR1 MNHEY, CDR2 SMNVEV (reference sequence). CDR3 amino acids: CASSAPGGSNTEAFF. As DNA, the CDR3 is TGTGCCAGCAGCGCGCCAGGGGGGAGCAACACTGAAGCTTTCTTT.

V gene TRBV5-5 combines with J gene TRBJ1-2; D not resolved. Germline V gene lookup returns CDR1 SGHKS and CDR2 YYEKEE (reference sequence). With 3 bases removed from V and 8 bases from J, the gap between germline ends came to 14 bases. The CDR3 is 13 amino acids. The CDR3 sequence: CASSYRQSEGYTF. The CDR3 bases are TGTGCCAGCAGCTATCGGCAGTCTGAAGGCTACACCTTC.

This sequence joins TRBV20-1 and TRBJ1-5; possibly TRBD1 for D (6 bases). The CDR3 consists of 11 residues. Trimming pared 6 bases from V and 6 bases from J, leaving 9 bases between. CDR1 DFQATT and CDR2 SNEGSKA come from the germline V gene (reference sequence). The CDR3 loop is CSASGAQPQHF. CDR3 nucleotide sequence: TGCAGTGCATCAGGGGCTCAGCCCCAGCATTTT.

The DNA of the CDR3 is TGCGCCAGCCGCTGGGGACAGGGGGACGAAAAACTGTTTTTT. This gives the protein CASRWGQGDEKLFF. V and J are TRBV4-1 and TRBJ1-4; 11 bases map to TRBD1. V gave up 8 bases and J gave up 8 bases; unmatched junction bases: 7. The germline V gene has CDR1 MGHRA and CDR2 YSYEKL. This CDR3 spans 14 amino acids.

This chain uses TRBV6-6 with TRBJ1-1; 8 bases are shared with TRBD1. J was trimmed by 6 bases and V by 6 bases; bases with no gene match: 6. This CDR3 comprises 13 residues. Germline assignment: CDR1 MNHNY and CDR2 SVGAGI (reference sequence). CDR3 coding DNA: TGTGCCAGCAGCCAGGGGGCGGGAGCTGAAGCTTTCTTT. It encodes CASSQGAGAEAFF.

This chain links TRBV28 with TRBJ2-3, with 7 nucleotides matching TRBD2. With V trimmed by 7 bases and J by 0 bases, 7 bases remained unmatched. The CDR3 totals 15 residues. The germline V gene has CDR1 MDHEN and CDR2 SYDVKM. In DNA form, the CDR3 reads TGTGCCAGCATGGGAGGGTACCATAGCACAGATACGCAGTATTTT. It yields the protein CASMGGYHSTDTQYF.

The V gene is TRBV28, the J gene TRBJ2-1; perhaps TRBD1 as D (5 bases). The V and J ends lost 7 bases and 9 bases respectively, with 10 bases between them. Per the germline V gene, CDR1 is MDHEN and CDR2 is SYDVKM. CDR3 length: 11 amino acids. The CDR3 DNA is TGTGCCAGCACCCTAAGGGGTGAGCAGTTCTTC. Encoded protein: CASTLRGEQFF.

The chain joins TRBV29-1 to TRBJ2-7; D unresolved. The length of the CDR3 is 14 residues. Between the trimmed V and J ends, which lost 2 bases and 2 bases, there was a span of 13 bases. Germline CDR1 SQVTM, CDR2 ANQGSEA. For the CDR3, the DNA is TGCAGCGTTGAAACGGGCAGGCTACCCTACGAGCAGTACTTC. It yields the protein CSVETGRLPYEQYF.

This rearrangement joins TRBV6-6 to TRBJ2-7, with TRBD1 matching 8 bases. The CDR3 has 13 amino acids. V trimming: 5 bases; J trimming: 3 bases; junction bases outside the gene matches: 3. Germline CDR1 is MNHNY and CDR2 is SVGAGI (reference sequence). The CDR3 protein is CASSGGTGYEQYF. The CDR3, as DNA: TGTGCCAGCAGTGGAGGGACAGGCTACGAGCAGTACTTC.

This sequence joins TRBV28 and TRBJ2-7, with D perhaps matching TRBD1 (7 bases). The CDR3 extends over 15 amino acids. Trimming removed 6 bases at V and 2 bases at J, with 17 bases between. CDR1 and CDR2 (germline): MDHEN, SYDVKM. The CDR3 bases are TGTGCCAGCAGCGGGGGACAGCCACCCACCTACGAGCAGTACTTC. Its protein is CASSGGQPPTYEQYF.